Following are 20 T cell receptor beta chains from one sample sequenced in a study of cytomegalovirus exposure and HLA in healthy donors. Primers: 60 Vbeta forward and 13 Jbeta reverse. Data came from immunoSEQ multiplex PCR; TCRdb stores just in-frame clones and leaves some out. The sample consists of 160,000 or so clones, around 85% of them appearing once. The source material was PBMCs. The receptors shown here come from a woman aged 30 to 39 in good health and CMV-seronegative.

This clone was recorded once. As DNA, the CDR3 is TGCGCCAGCAGCGCTGACTTGGAATACCCCACCGGGGAGCTGTTTTTT. This encodes CASSADLEYPTGELFF. This chain links TRBV5-1 with TRBJ2-2, with no clear D. This CDR3 comprises 16 residues. Trimming cost V 4 bases and J 4 bases, with 17 bases left between them. Germline V gene data show CDR1 as SGHRS and CDR2 as YFSETQ.

The J gene is TRBJ2-5, the V gene TRBV9; 8 bases fit TRBD1. Germline CDR1 and CDR2: SGDLS and YYNGEE. V was pared by 3 bases and J by 5 bases, with 6 bases of the junction left unmatched. The length of the CDR3 is 14 residues. In nucleotides, the CDR3 is TGTGCCAGCAGCGAGACAGGGGTCTGGGAGACCCAGTACTTC. Translation gives CASSETGVWETQYF.

The chain has TRBV7-2 and TRBJ2-5, with TRBD2 matching over 7 bases. This CDR3 contains 16 residues. V was clipped by 2 bases and J by 7 bases; unmatched bases: 13. CDR1 SGHTA and CDR2 FQGNSA come from the germline V gene. CDR3 sequence: CASSLSGSGFLRTQYF. DNA for the CDR3: TGTGCCAGCAGCTTATCCGGTAGCGGGTTTTTGAGGACCCAGTACTTC. The full variable domain, its missing parts supplied by reference TRBV7-2 and TRBJ2-5, is GAGVSQSPSNKVTEKGKDVELRCDPISGHTALYWYRQSLGQGLEFLIYFQGNSAPDKSGLPSDRFSAERTGGSVSTLTIQRTQQEDSAVYLCASSLSGSGFLRTQYFGPGTRLLVL.

This clone was picked up a small number of times. The CDR3 reads CASSRRTISGRAIYNEQFF. Written as DNA, the CDR3 is TGTGCCAGCAGCCGTCGGACGATTAGCGGGAGGGCCATCTACAATGAGCAGTTCTTC. The chain is built from TRBV11-2 and TRBJ2-1; TRBD2 aligns across 11 bases. V was clipped by 5 bases and J by 3 bases; unmatched bases: 15. In germline, CDR1 is SGHAT, CDR2 FQNNGV. The CDR3 is 19 residues long.

This chain connects TRBV6-6 to TRBJ1-2; TRBD1 might be the D (5 bases). The CDR3 totals 15 residues. The V end lost 0 bases, the J end lost 8 bases, and 16 bases lay between the germline ends. Germline assignment: CDR1 MNHNY and CDR2 SVGAGI (reference sequence). DNA of the CDR3: TGTGCCAGCAGTTACTCCCAGACAGTAGGATGGGGCTACACCTTC. Its protein is CASSYSQTVGWGYTF.

This chain links TRBV4-1 with TRBJ2-2, with 11 bases that match TRBD1. CDR1 is MGHRA and CDR2 is YSYEKL in the germline V gene. J gave up 1 base and V 1 base, and 8 bases lay outside the gene matches. This CDR3 has 19 residues. Here the CDR3 DNA reads TGCGCCAGCAGCCAAGCCGGACAGGGGGCGTCTTGGAACACCGGGGAGCTGTTTTTT. Its translation is CASSQAGQGASWNTGELFF.

J is TRBJ1-2 and V is TRBV9; 10 nucleotides line up with TRBD1. V shed 3 bases, J shed 6 bases, and the junction held 11 bases outside the gene matches. The germline CDR1 and CDR2 sequences are SGDLS and YYNGEE. The CDR3 extends over 16 amino acids. CDR3 nucleotides: TGTGCCAGCAGCGCCCGACAGGGGGCTGGGGTTGATGGCTACACCTTC. Amino acid sequence: CASSARQGAGVDGYTF.

The chain recombines TRBV6-5 with TRBJ2-1; 8 bases match TRBD1. Germline V gene data show CDR1 as MNHEY and CDR2 as SVGAGI. The CDR3 extends over 13 amino acids. J gave up 8 bases and V 2 bases, and 2 bases lay outside the gene matches. CDR3 coding DNA: TGTGCCAGCAGTTACCGGACAGGGTATGAGCAGTTCTTC. It translates to CASSYRTGYEQFF.

The genes are TRBV19 and TRBJ2-1; 7 positions agree with TRBD2. V was pared by 8 bases and J by 4 bases, with 8 bases of the junction left unmatched. The CDR3 is 14 amino acids. CDR1 LNHDA and CDR2 SQIVND come from the germline V gene (reference sequence). The CDR3 reads CASSWLLAYNEQFF. CDR3 nucleotide sequence: TGTGCCAGTTCTTGGTTACTAGCGTACAATGAGCAGTTCTTC.

The chain is built from TRBV18 and TRBJ1-1; possibly TRBD1 for D (6 bases). V gave up 3 bases and J gave up 3 bases, with 11 bases separating them. CDR1 KGHSH and CDR2 LQKENI come from the germline V gene. This CDR3 comprises 14 residues. CDR3 sequence reads: CASSPKGGDTEAFF. The CDR3 DNA follows: TGTGCCAGCTCACCCAAAGGGGGGGACACTGAAGCTTTCTTT. Using reference TRBV18 and TRBJ1-1 for the parts outside the CDR3, the full variable domain is NAGVMQNPRHLVRRRGQEARLRCSPMKGHSHVYWYRQLPEEGLKFMVYLQKENIIDESGMPKERFSAEFPKEGPSILRIQQVVRGDSAAYFCASSPKGGDTEAFFGQGTRLTVV.

CDR3 in DNA: TGTGCCAGCAGCTTCCCGGGACTAGAAACAGATACGCAGTATTTT. The encoded protein is CASSFPGLETDTQYF. The V call is TRBV11-2, the J call TRBJ2-3; 8 bases are a match to TRBD2. The CDR3 has 15 residues. Trimming at V came to 3 bases and at J to 3 bases, leaving 5 bases not matched to a gene. Germline V gene lookup returns CDR1 SGHAT and CDR2 FQNNGV.

The chain uses TRBV5-8 and TRBJ2-7, with 8 bases lining up with TRBD2. CDR1 is SGHTS and CDR2 is YDEGEE in the germline V gene. This CDR3 spans 19 amino acids. The J segment lost 0 bases and the V segment lost 4 bases, leaving 18 bases of the junction unmatched. Written as DNA, the CDR3 is TGTGCCAGCAGCCCACACTTCGGACTAGCTGAACATAGCTCCTACGAGCAGTACTTC. The encoded protein is CASSPHFGLAEHSSYEQYF. The whole variable domain, remainder taken from reference TRBV5-8 and TRBJ2-7, is EAGVTQSPTHLIKTRGQQATLRCSPISGHTSVYWYQQALGLGLQFLLWYDEGEERNRGNFPPRFSGRQFPNYSSELNVNALELEDSALYLCASSPHFGLAEHSSYEQYFGPGTRLTVT.

This clone was detected a few times. V is TRBV19 and J is TRBJ1-1; D unclear. Germline CDR1 reads LNHDA; CDR2 reads SQIVND (reference sequence). This CDR3 spans 14 amino acids. V lost 3 bases and J lost 4, with 12 bases in between. The CDR3 DNA is TGTGCCAGTAGTATGTTCGGGGAGGGCACTGAAGCTTTCTTT. Encoded protein: CASSMFGEGTEAFF.

The chain has TRBV11-2 and TRBJ1-3, with 9 bases aligning to TRBD1. Germline V gene lookup returns CDR1 SGHAT and CDR2 FQNNGV. This CDR3 spans 17 amino acids. The trim removed 0 bases at V and 3 bases at J, leaving 6 bases unmatched. The CDR3 coding sequence is TGTGCCAGCAGCTTAGATCGGGACAGGGTTCTTGGAAACACCATATATTTT. Its protein is CASSLDRDRVLGNTIYF. The full variable domain, its missing parts supplied by reference TRBV11-2 and TRBJ1-3, is EAGVAQSPRYKIIEKRQSVAFWCNPISGHATLYWYQQILGQGPKLLIQFQNNGVVDDSQLPKDRFSAERLKGVDSTLKIQPAKLEDSAVYLCASSLDRDRVLGNTIYFGEGSWLTVV.

This clone has more than one count but fewer than ten. This chain uses TRBV6-4 with TRBJ2-3, with a tentative D call TRBD2 (5 bases). The germline V and J ends were trimmed by 3 bases and 0 bases, with 13 bases remaining between them. The length of the CDR3 is 16 residues. Germline-derived CDR1 and CDR2 are MRHNA and SNTAGT. The DNA of the CDR3 is TGTGCCAGCAGTGAATCCCCAGCGGTTAGCACAGATACGCAGTATTTT. Translated: CASSESPAVSTDTQYF.

The chain is built from TRBV7-2 and TRBJ2-7; 10 positions match TRBD1. V shed 5 bases, J shed 1 base, and the junction held 5 bases outside the gene matches. Germline CDR1 is SGHTA and CDR2 is FQGNSA. This CDR3 is built from 15 residues. The CDR3 nucleotides read TGTGCCAGCAGCGCCAGGGACAGGGGTTCCTACGAGCAGTACTTC. Amino acid sequence: CASSARDRGSYEQYF. Full variable domain (remainder filled in from reference TRBV7-2 and TRBJ2-7): GAGVSQSPSNKVTEKGKDVELRCDPISGHTALYWYRQSLGQGLEFLIYFQGNSAPDKSGLPSDRFSAERTGGSVSTLTIQRTQQEDSAVYLCASSARDRGSYEQYFGPGTRLTVT.

The chain has TRBV4-3 and TRBJ1-2; 7 bases are shared with TRBD1. V was pared by 3 bases and J by 8 bases, with 6 bases of the junction left unmatched. The germline V gene has CDR1 LGHNA and CDR2 YSLEER. This CDR3 has 13 residues. In DNA, the CDR3 is TGCGCCAGCAGCCACGACAGGGAAGGCGGCTACACCTTC. As protein: CASSHDREGGYTF.

This clone appeared once. The chain joins TRBV28 to TRBJ1-2; TRBD1 might be the D (6 bases). The CDR3 has 12 amino acids. Deletions cut 6 bases from V and 5 bases from J, with 10 bases between. The germline V gene has CDR1 MDHEN and CDR2 SYDVKM. CDR3 sequence (DNA): TGTGCCAGCAGGGCTGGACAGTATGGCTACACCTTC. Translating gives CASRAGQYGYTF.

This clone was observed a few times. This chain uses TRBV5-6 with TRBJ2-1; no clear D gene. Deletions cut 4 bases from V and 7 bases from J, with 12 bases between. This CDR3 region has 13 residues. The germline gives CDR1 SGHDT, CDR2 YYEEEE. As DNA, the CDR3 is TGTGCCAGCAGCCCCCGCCCCGCGAATGAGCAGTTCTTC. As protein: CASSPRPANEQFF.

The chain is built from TRBV28 and TRBJ2-3, with 9 bases lining up with TRBD1. V shed 3 bases and J 8 bases; nucleotides not matched to a gene: 0. This CDR3 region has 12 residues. CDR1 MDHEN and CDR2 SYDVKM come from the germline V gene. The CDR3 sequence: CASSLGQGTQYF. The CDR3 DNA reads TGTGCCAGCAGTTTGGGACAGGGTACGCAGTATTTT.